This T cell receptor (beta chain) was profiled in a study of T-cell memory formation after mild COVID-19. Study as a whole: Among the donors, TCR clusters were largely specific to each donor.

TCRdb itself ran the 5' RACE reads through MiXCR, one entry per CDR3 protein. This sample has hundreds of thousands of distinct CDR3 sequences, with over 15% found just once. General study points: Among contracting clones, CD4+ were mainly CM/EM and CD8+ enriched in EMRA. A second wave expanding day 15 to 37 was CD4+-biased; contracting clones were balanced.

Trimming cost V 4 bases and J 4 bases, with 12 bases left between them. Looked up from germline, CDR1 is SGHDN and CDR2 is FVKESK. This CDR3 spans 14 amino acids. Regarding this clonotype: Its antigen is not known.

The V gene is TRBV14, the J gene TRBJ2-3; the D is unclear. The TCR was taken from an adult woman who had mild COVID-19 (a few samples of this study predate the infection). Cell type and time point are not known. The specimen was PBMCs or a T cell subset sorted from them (not recorded which). The DNA for the CDR3 is TGTGCCAGCAGCCTTGTACCTACCCCAGATACGCAGTATTTT. Protein sequence: CASSLVPTPDTQYF.